A selection of T cell receptor beta chains follows, all from one sample in a study of blood T cell repertoires in COVID-19. Libraries were prepared by immunoSEQ multiplex PCR; TCRdb keeps only in-frame clonotypes and omits some of them. Among under 150,000 clones listed, 80% to 90% were seen once. The sample comprised peripheral blood. The receptors derive from a woman aged 55-69 years with active COVID-19. Both conserved end residues are part of each CDR3. A D gene is named only where the DNA matches it firmly.

J gene: TRBJ2-1
V gene: TRBV7-9
D gene: TRBD2
CDR3 protein: CASSPRLAGAREQFF
CDR3 DNA: TGTGCCAGCAGCCCTCGACTAGCGGGGGCTCGGGAGCAGTTCTTC

J gene: TRBJ2-3
V gene: TRBV7-6
D gene: TRBD2
CDR3 protein: CASSLGLAGTDTQYF
CDR3 DNA: TGTGCCAGCAGCTTAGGACTAGCGGGCACAGATACGCAGTATTTT

J gene: TRBJ2-1
V gene: TRBV6-2/TRBV6-3
D gene: TRBD1
CDR3 protein: CASSYTPRRQGARNEQFF
CDR3 DNA: TGTGCCAGCAGTTACACCCCCCGACGACAGGGGGCTAGGAATGAGCAGTTCTTC

J gene: TRBJ2-1
V gene: TRBV7-2
D gene: -
CDR3 protein: CASSLVLAQEQFF
CDR3 DNA: TGTGCCAGCAGCTTGGTACTAGCCCAAGAGCAGTTCTTC

J gene: TRBJ2-7
V gene: TRBV4-2
D gene: -
CDR3 protein: CASSQDRGNNYEQYF
CDR3 DNA: TGTGCCAGCAGCCAAGATCGCGGGAACAATTACGAGCAGTACTTC

J gene: TRBJ2-3
V gene: TRBV18
D gene: -
CDR3 protein: CASSPNHSGKSDTQYF
CDR3 DNA: TGTGCCAGCTCACCAAACCACTCCGGGAAATCCGATACGCAGTATTTT

J gene: TRBJ2-3
V gene: TRBV7-7
D gene: TRBD2
CDR3 protein: CASSLVGLAGEDTQYF
CDR3 DNA: TGTGCCAGCAGCTTAGTAGGGCTAGCGGGAGAAGATACGCAGTATTTT

J gene: TRBJ2-3
V gene: TRBV28
D gene: TRBD2
CDR3 protein: CASSLTSGRDTQYF
CDR3 DNA: TGTGCCAGCAGTTTAACGAGCGGGAGAGATACGCAGTATTTT

J gene: TRBJ2-5
V gene: TRBV28
D gene: -
CDR3 protein: CASRATGAQETQYF
CDR3 DNA: TGTGCCAGCAGGGCGACAGGAGCTCAAGAGACCCAGTACTTC

J gene: TRBJ2-1
V gene: TRBV6-1
D gene: TRBD2
CDR3 protein: CASSEDHRAGFEQFF
CDR3 DNA: TGTGCCAGCAGTGAAGACCACCGAGCGGGGTTTGAGCAGTTCTTC

J gene: TRBJ1-6
V gene: TRBV28
D gene: -
CDR3 protein: CASLGQTNSPLHF
CDR3 DNA: TGTGCCAGCCTGGGGCAGACTAATTCACCCCTCCACTTT

J gene: TRBJ2-7
V gene: TRBV18
D gene: TRBD1
CDR3 protein: CASSPPGQGAYEQYF
CDR3 DNA: TGTGCCAGCTCACCACCGGGACAGGGGGCTTACGAGCAGTACTTC

J gene: TRBJ1-1
V gene: TRBV7-2
D gene: TRBD1
CDR3 protein: CASSLDRGEAFF
CDR3 DNA: TGTGCCAGCAGCTTAGACAGGGGTGAAGCTTTCTTT

J gene: TRBJ2-7
V gene: TRBV2
D gene: -
CDR3 protein: CASSDSYEQYF
CDR3 DNA: TGTGCCAGCAGTGACAGCTACGAGCAGTACTTC

J gene: TRBJ1-2
V gene: TRBV7-2
D gene: -
CDR3 protein: CASSLGTTGFRIYGYTF
CDR3 DNA: TGTGCCAGCAGCTTAGGGACTACAGGTTTCCGAATCTATGGCTACACCTTC

J gene: TRBJ2-7
V gene: TRBV4-2
D gene: TRBD2
CDR3 protein: CASSLATSGRYEQYF
CDR3 DNA: TGTGCCAGCAGCCTCGCGACTAGCGGGAGATACGAGCAGTACTTC

J gene: TRBJ2-5
V gene: TRBV2
D gene: -
CDR3 protein: CASSEEGGITGQETQYF
CDR3 DNA: TGTGCCAGCAGTGAAGAAGGTGGTATTACGGGACAAGAGACCCAGTACTTC

J gene: TRBJ2-1
V gene: TRBV11-2
D gene: TRBD2
CDR3 protein: CASSPRTSGSIYNEQFF
CDR3 DNA: TGTGCCAGCAGCCCCAGGACTAGCGGGAGTATCTACAATGAGCAGTTCTTC

J gene: TRBJ2-3
V gene: TRBV23-1
D gene: -
CDR3 protein: CASSQSRLATDTQYF
CDR3 DNA: TGCGCCAGCAGTCAATCGAGGCTAGCCACAGATACGCAGTATTTT

J gene: TRBJ2-7
V gene: TRBV7-2
D gene: TRBD2
CDR3 protein: CASSPGGQHEQYF
CDR3 DNA: TGTGCCAGCTCCCCGGGAGGGCAACACGAGCAGTACTTC

J gene: TRBJ2-6
V gene: TRBV7-9
D gene: -
CDR3 protein: CASSLAGGRSGANVLTF
CDR3 DNA: TGTGCCAGCAGCTTAGCCGGGGGTAGGTCTGGGGCCAACGTCCTGACTTTC

J gene: TRBJ2-7
V gene: TRBV16
D gene: TRBD2
CDR3 protein: CASSQRKRGMVYEQYF
CDR3 DNA: TGTGCCAGCAGCCAACGTAAGCGGGGTATGGTCTACGAGCAGTACTTC